What follows are 9 T cell receptor beta chains derived from one specimen sequenced in a study of blood T cells in healthy people across ages. Primed by a sample-barcoded 5' primer and a J-beta primer mix, a second PCR proceeded for about 6 to 12 cycles. A single record per CDR3 protein comes from TCRdb applying MiXCR to the 5' RACE reads. The sample includes hundreds of thousands of distinct CDR3 sequences, approximately 53% seen only once; the top ten take roughly 24%. Material for sequencing was blood. These receptors were collected from a man between 35 and 55 years old in good health.

This chain connects TRBV7-8 to TRBJ2-3, with 11 bases aligning to TRBD2. V was clipped by 5 bases and J by 0 bases; unmatched bases: 10. Germline V gene lookup returns CDR1 SGHVS and CDR2 FQNEAQ. This CDR3 has 18 residues. In nucleotides, the CDR3 is TGTGCCAGCAGCCGTAGGGCTAGCGGGGGGCTGAGCACAGATACGCAGTATTTT. Protein sequence: CASSRRASGGLSTDTQYF.

A few counts support this clonotype. J is TRBJ1-5 and V is TRBV24-1; 9 bases line up with TRBD1. The CDR3 sequence is 17 residues long. V shed 4 bases, J shed 3 bases, and the junction held 9 bases outside the gene matches. CDR1 and CDR2 (germline): KGHDR, SFDVKD. DNA for the CDR3: TGTGCCACCAGTGAAAATGGACAGGGGTTTTACAATCAGCCCCAGCATTTT. Its protein product is CATSENGQGFYNQPQHF.

The chain links TRBV13 to TRBJ1-4; D gene unclear. V dropped 3 bases and J dropped 8 bases, with 16 bases sitting between them. Germline V gene sequence: CDR1 PRHDT, CDR2 FYEKMQ (reference sequence). The CDR3 has 15 amino acids. The CDR3 region is CASSLAGQFEEKLFF. The CDR3 nucleotides are TGTGCCAGCAGCTTGGCTGGGCAGTTTGAGGAAAAACTGTTTTTT.

The V and J genes are TRBV14 and TRBJ2-1, with 9 bases lining up with TRBD2. In germline, CDR1 is SGHDN, CDR2 FVKESK. The CDR3 consists of 17 residues. The junction had 6 bases not matched to a gene; V was cut back by 2 bases and J by 1 base. Here the CDR3 reads CASSQSSGRNSYNEQFF. CDR3 in DNA: TGTGCCAGCAGCCAAAGTAGCGGGAGAAATTCCTACAATGAGCAGTTCTTC. The variable domain in full, with the rest retrieved from reference TRBV14 and TRBJ2-1, is EAGVTQFPSHSVIEKGQTVTLRCDPISGHDNLYWYRRVMGKEIKFLLHFVKESKQDESGMPNNRFLAERTGGTYSTLKVQPAELEDSGVYFCASSQSSGRNSYNEQFFGPGTRLTVL.

The genes are TRBV6-5 and TRBJ2-3; perhaps TRBD1 as D (6 bases). The CDR3 contains 14 residues. Germline lookup yields CDR1 MNHEY and CDR2 SVGAGI. The V gene lost 11 bases and the J gene lost 7 bases, with 22 bases spanning the gap. The CDR3 here is CASRGYGDIYTQYF. The CDR3 bases are TGTGCCTCAAGGGGTTATGGGGACATTTATACGCAGTATTTT.

The chain recombines TRBV9 with TRBJ2-3, with 7 bases matching TRBD1. The V gene's germline CDR1 is SGDLS and CDR2 YYNGEE. This CDR3 is built from 19 residues. J lost 2 bases, V lost 0 bases, and 15 bases had no gene match. The CDR3 DNA sequence: TGTGCCAGCAGCGTAGATGTGGGGGATCGACAGGGATTCACAGATACGCAGTATTTT. Protein sequence: CASSVDVGDRQGFTDTQYF.

This chain's CDR3 is CASSETANYEQYF. CDR3 DNA sequence: TGTGCCAGCAGTGAGACAGCGAACTACGAGCAGTACTTC. The gene calls are TRBV6-4 and TRBJ2-5, with D perhaps TRBD1 (5 bases). The J call may be in error: the DNA end matches TRBJ2-7 better. The CDR3 runs to 13 residues. From germline, CDR1 is MRHNA and CDR2 SNTAGT.

This chain links TRBV12-3 or TRBV12-4 with TRBJ2-3, with D tentatively TRBD2 (5 bases). The CDR3 has 14 amino acids. Between the trimmed V and J ends, which lost 1 base and 10 bases, there was a span of 15 bases. CDR3 sequence reads: CASSLGVALDPQYF. Here the CDR3 DNA reads TGTGCCAGCAGTTTAGGGGTAGCGTTGGATCCGCAGTATTTT.

This clonotype has a handful of counts. DNA for the CDR3: TGTGCCAGCAGCTTAACCGAGGGTCCTCAGCCCCAGCATTTT. This codes for CASSLTEGPQPQHF. The chain employs TRBV7-4 and TRBJ1-5; D ambiguous. CDR3 length: 14 amino acids. V gave up 2 bases and J gave up 6 bases, with 11 bases separating them. The germline V gene has CDR1 SGHVT and CDR2 SQSDAQ.